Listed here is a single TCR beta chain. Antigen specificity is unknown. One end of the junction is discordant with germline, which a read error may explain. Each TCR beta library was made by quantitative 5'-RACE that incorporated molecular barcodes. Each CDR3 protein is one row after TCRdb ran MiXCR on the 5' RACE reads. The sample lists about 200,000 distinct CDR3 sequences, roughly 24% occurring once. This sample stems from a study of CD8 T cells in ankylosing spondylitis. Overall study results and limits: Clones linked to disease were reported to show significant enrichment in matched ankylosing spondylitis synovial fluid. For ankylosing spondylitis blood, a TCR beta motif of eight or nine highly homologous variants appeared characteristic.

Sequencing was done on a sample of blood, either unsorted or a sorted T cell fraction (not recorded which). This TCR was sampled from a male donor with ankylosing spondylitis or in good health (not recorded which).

CDR3 in DNA: TGTGCCAGCTGCCAATCCGCCCTCCAGCGGCATGGCTACACCTTC. Its translation: CASCQSALQRHGYTF. J is TRBJ1-2 and V is TRBV3-1, with D unresolved. Germline CDR1 and CDR2: LGHDT and YNNKEL (reference sequence). The CDR3 totals 15 residues. The whole variable domain, remainder taken from reference TRBV3-1 and TRBJ1-2, is DTAVSQTPKYLVTQMGNDKSIKCEQNLGHDTMYWYKQDSKKFLKIMFSYNNKELIINETVPNRFSPKSPDKAHLNLHINSLELGDSAVYFCASCQSALQRHGYTFGSGTRLTVV.